A single sample gave rise to the 13 T cell receptor beta chains below, sequenced in a study of a mutant IDH1 vaccine in newly diagnosed glioma. Time point in this sample: week 5, during vaccination. All doses held 300 ug of mutant IDH1 20-mer peptide, with topical imiquimod. Antigens of these TCRs are unknown. Repertoires were generated with immunoSEQ multiplex PCR, while TCRdb's copy carries only in-frame clones and drops some. The sample has 50,000 to 65,000 clones; approximately 82% are singletons. Sample: PBMCs, taken from a glioma patient whose treatment included an IDH1 peptide vaccine. These receptors originate from a man under 40 with glioma.

In this sample, this clone turned up a few times. V gene TRBV7-9 combines with J gene TRBJ1-1; D is uncertain. This CDR3 contains 14 residues. Per germline, CDR1 SEHNR and CDR2 FQNEAQ (reference sequence). V lost 2 bases and J 4 bases, leaving 11 bases between the germline ends. Here the CDR3 DNA reads TGTGCCAGCAGCTTAAGTGTGGGGAGCACTGAAGCTTTCTTT. Encoded protein: CASSLSVGSTEAFF.

The V call is TRBV6-1, the J call TRBJ1-3; D is uncertain. The V end was cut by 6 bases, the J end by 0 bases, with 6 bases between. CDR3 length: 13 amino acids. Germline V CDR1 and CDR2: MNHNS, SASEGT. The CDR3 region has the DNA TGTGCCAGCAGGGAAAGCTCTGGAAACACCATATATTTT. Encoded protein: CASRESSGNTIYF.

This clone has just one count. Here the CDR3 reads CASRDRGNNSPLHF. The CDR3 DNA reads as TGTGCCAGCAGGGACAGGGGAAATAATTCACCCCTCCACTTT. The chain joins TRBV28 to TRBJ1-6; 9 bases are a match to TRBD1. CDR1 MDHEN and CDR2 SYDVKM come from the germline V gene. Germline trimming cut 6 bases from V and 5 bases from J; bases unmatched to any gene: 2. This CDR3 comprises 14 residues.

This clone was counted once. The chain combines TRBV5-1 with TRBJ2-4; D is possibly TRBD1 or TRBD2 (5 bases each). Trimming shortened V by 0 bases and J by 6 bases, and 10 bases separated the two germline ends. Germline CDR1 and CDR2: SGHRS and YFSETQ. The CDR3 runs 14 residues. The CDR3 region has the DNA TGCGCCAGCAGCTTGGATGGGACCCCAAACATTCAGTACTTC. As protein: CASSLDGTPNIQYF.

This chain uses TRBV7-8 with TRBJ2-1, with D perhaps assigned TRBD1 or TRBD2 (5 bases each). V was clipped by 5 bases and J by 3 bases, with 20 bases between them. The CDR3 is 17 amino acids. Germline V gene sequence: CDR1 SGHVS, CDR2 FQNEAQ. CDR3 loop: CASSPNRRDRYYNEQFF. The CDR3 DNA is TGTGCCAGCAGCCCAAACCGCCGGGACCGATACTACAATGAGCAGTTCTTC.

The rearrangement uses TRBV6-1 and TRBJ1-1; D perhaps matches TRBD1 (5 bases). Trimming left V 5 bases short and J 3 bases short, with 16 bases between. The CDR3 is 15 residues long. CDR1 MNHNS and CDR2 SASEGT come from the germline V gene. Here the CDR3 reads CASSFGAWADTEAFF. The DNA of the CDR3 is TGTGCCAGCAGTTTTGGGGCCTGGGCGGACACTGAAGCTTTCTTT.

This chain uses TRBV19 with TRBJ1-5; 7 bases agree with TRBD1. Germline V gene sequence: CDR1 LNHDA, CDR2 SQIVND (reference sequence). This CDR3 has 13 residues. Losses at the gene ends were 11 bases for V and 1 base for J; bases not matched to a gene: 5. This CDR3 is CAGYRGSNQPQHF. The DNA of the CDR3 is TGTGCCGGATACAGGGGAAGCAATCAGCCCCAGCATTTT. The complete variable domain, with remaining parts taken from reference TRBV19 and TRBJ1-5, reads DGGITQSPKYLFRKEGQNVTLSCEQNLNHDAMYWYRQDPGQGLRLIYYSQIVNDFQKGDIAEGYSVSREKKESFPLTVTSAQKNPTAFYLCAGYRGSNQPQHFGDGTRLSIL.

The chain recombines TRBV18 with TRBJ1-5; 8 positions match TRBD1. V was pared by 4 bases and J by 5 bases, with 7 bases of the junction left unmatched. CDR1 and CDR2 (germline): KGHSH, LQKENI. The CDR3 totals 15 residues. The CDR3 loop is CASSHGTGGHQPQHF. In nucleotides, the CDR3 is TGTGCCAGCTCACACGGGACAGGTGGTCATCAGCCCCAGCATTTT.

This chain joins TRBV27 and TRBJ1-4; D unclear. Germline V CDR1 and CDR2: MNHEY, SMNVEV (reference sequence). V shed 5 bases and J shed 0 bases, with 34 bases lying between them. The CDR3 is 23 amino acids. Here the CDR3 reads CASSANVFGKAPLSYATNEKLFF. The CDR3 region has the DNA TGTGCCAGCAGTGCCAACGTGTTTGGCAAGGCCCCTCTAAGTTATGCAACTAATGAAAAACTGTTTTTT.

There are a few counts of this clone. The rearrangement links TRBV7-2 to TRBJ1-1; D is ambiguous. The V end lost 4 bases, the J end lost 3 bases, and 9 bases lay between the germline ends. From germline, CDR1 is SGHTA and CDR2 FQGNSA. The CDR3 is made up of 13 amino acids. Here the CDR3 reads CASSYTGYTEAFF. The CDR3 DNA reads TGTGCCAGCAGCTACACCGGGTACACTGAAGCTTTCTTT.

This chain connects TRBV28 to TRBJ2-7; 12 bases line up with TRBD1. This CDR3 region has 17 residues. Germline V gives CDR1 MDHEN, CDR2 SYDVKM. V was clipped by 4 bases and J by 6 bases; unmatched bases: 13. CDR3 sequence (DNA): TGTGCCAGCAGTTCTGGCCTCCTCCGGGACAGGGGGCGCGAGCAGTACTTC. It encodes CASSSGLLRDRGREQYF.

The V gene is TRBV4-1, the J gene TRBJ2-2, with no clear D. The CDR3 contains 13 residues. The V gene lost 9 bases and the J gene lost 2 bases, with 10 bases spanning the gap. The germline gives CDR1 MGHRA, CDR2 YSYEKL. The CDR3 here is CARTRFNTGELFF. The CDR3, as DNA: TGCGCCAGAACCAGGTTTAACACCGGGGAGCTGTTTTTT.

This clone showed up just a few times. The chain recombines TRBV10-1 with TRBJ1-6; 8 positions match TRBD1. The V segment lost 0 bases and the J segment 9 bases; nucleotides outside the gene matches: 10. CDR1 is WNHNN, CDR2 SYGVQD, per germline (reference sequence). CDR3 length equals 17 residues. The CDR3 spells CASSESRFDRGGSPLHF. CDR3 nucleotide sequence: TGCGCCAGCAGTGAGTCCCGATTTGACAGGGGAGGTTCACCCCTCCACTTT.